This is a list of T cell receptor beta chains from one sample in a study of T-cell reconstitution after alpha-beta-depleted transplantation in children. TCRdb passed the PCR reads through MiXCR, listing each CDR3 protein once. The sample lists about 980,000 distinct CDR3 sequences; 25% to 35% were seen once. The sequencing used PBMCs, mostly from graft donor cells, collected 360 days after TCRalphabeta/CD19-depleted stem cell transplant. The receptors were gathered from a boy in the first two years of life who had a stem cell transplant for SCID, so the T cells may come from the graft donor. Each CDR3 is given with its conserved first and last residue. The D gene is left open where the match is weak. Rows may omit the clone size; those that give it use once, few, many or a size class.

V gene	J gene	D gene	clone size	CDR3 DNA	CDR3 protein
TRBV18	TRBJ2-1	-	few	TGTGCCAGCTCACCCTCCGGGCTTCTCCGGGATGAGCAGTTCTTC	CASSPSGLLRDEQFF
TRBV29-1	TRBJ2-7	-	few	TGCAGCGTTGAAATAGGACAGCGCTACGAGCAGTACTTC	CSVEIGQRYEQYF
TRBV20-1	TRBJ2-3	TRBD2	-	TGCAGTGCTACCGGAGCGGGGGCTAGCACAGATACGCAGTATTTT	CSATGAGASTDTQYF
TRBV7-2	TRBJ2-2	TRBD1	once	TGTGCCAGCAGCTTAGTGGGGACAGGGAGCACCGGGGAGCTGTTTTTT	CASSLVGTGSTGELFF
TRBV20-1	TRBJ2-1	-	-	TGCAGTGCACCGAGCTCCAGGGGGGCTACTGATGAGCAGTTCTTC	CSAPSSRGATDEQFF
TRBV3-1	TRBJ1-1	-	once	TGTGCCATCAGTGGTTACAGGGCGCGGGGCACTGAAGCTTTCTTT	CAISGYRARGTEAFF
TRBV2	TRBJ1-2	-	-	TGTGCCAGCAGTGAAAGAGGGGCGGGCTATGGCTACACCTTC	CASSERGAGYGYTF
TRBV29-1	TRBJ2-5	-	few	TGCAGCCTAGGGGGCAGGGGAGGGGAGACCCAGTACTTC	CSLGGRGGETQYF
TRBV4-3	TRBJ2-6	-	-	TGCGCCAGCAGCCCAAGGACAGTTGGGGCCAACGTCCTGACTTTC	CASSPRTVGANVLTF
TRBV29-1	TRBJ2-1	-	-	TGCAGCGTTAGTCGGGGTGACAATGAGCAGTTCTTC	CSVSRGDNEQFF
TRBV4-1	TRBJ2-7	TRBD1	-	TGCGCCAGCAGCCAAGATTTTTTGAAGGGGGCCTCCTACGAGCAGTACTTC	CASSQDFLKGASYEQYF